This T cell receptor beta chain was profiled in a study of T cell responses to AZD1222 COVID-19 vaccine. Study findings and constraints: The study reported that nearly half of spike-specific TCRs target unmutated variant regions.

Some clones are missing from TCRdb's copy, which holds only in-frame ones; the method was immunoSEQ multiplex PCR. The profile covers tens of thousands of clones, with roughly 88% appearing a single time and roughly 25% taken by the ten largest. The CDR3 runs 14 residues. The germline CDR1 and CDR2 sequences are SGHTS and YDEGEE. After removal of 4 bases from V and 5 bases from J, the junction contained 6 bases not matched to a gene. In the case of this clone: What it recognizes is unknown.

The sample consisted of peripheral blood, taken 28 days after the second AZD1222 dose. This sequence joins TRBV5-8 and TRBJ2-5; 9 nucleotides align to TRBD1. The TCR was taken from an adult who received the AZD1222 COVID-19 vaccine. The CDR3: CASSPGQGGETQYF. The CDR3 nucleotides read TGTGCCAGCAGCCCGGGACAGGGCGGGGAGACCCAGTACTTC. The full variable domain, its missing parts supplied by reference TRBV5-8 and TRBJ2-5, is EAGVTQSPTHLIKTRGQQATLRCSPISGHTSVYWYQQALGLGLQFLLWYDEGEERNRGNFPPRFSGRQFPNYSSELNVNALELEDSALYLCASSPGQGGETQYFGPGTRLLVL.